This paragraph covers one TCR beta chain sequence. The data derive from a study of technical replicates of blood from a handful of donors. The method was immunoSEQ multiplex PCR; TCRdb's version includes in-frame clones alone and lacks a portion of them. This table holds around 67,000 clones, 80% to 95% found once. The CDR3 covers 13 residues. Germline V CDR1 and CDR2: SQVTM, ANQGSEA. Between the trimmed V and J ends, which lost 1 base and 0 bases, there was a span of 5 bases. The chain uses TRBV29-1 and TRBJ2-3; D ambiguous. The sample consisted of T cells isolated from PBMCs. This clonotype was obtained from a human donor in good health. CDR3 nucleotide sequence: TGCAGCGTTGAAGCGGGTAGCACAGATACGCAGTATTTT. Translating it yields CSVEAGSTDTQYF.